Below, 31 T cell receptor beta chains from the same sample are listed, as sequenced in a study of blood T cell repertoires in COVID-19. Data came from immunoSEQ multiplex PCR; TCRdb stores just in-frame clones and leaves some out. The data contain a few hundred thousand clones, roughly 88% of them singletons. Sequenced sample: PBMCs or T cells enriched from blood (not recorded which). These receptor sequences come from a woman in her 30s who had recovered from COVID-19.

This chain links TRBV3-1 (or the pseudogene TRBV3-2) with TRBJ2-5; 7 nucleotides match TRBD2. The CDR3 runs 16 residues. V was clipped by 4 bases and J by 5 bases; unmatched bases: 13. Germline CDR1 is LGHDT and CDR2 is YNNKEL (reference sequence). The CDR3 spells CASSPTRAGETETQYF. Written as DNA, the CDR3 is TGTGCCAGCAGCCCAACACGCGCGGGGGAGACGGAGACCCAGTACTTC.

The rearrangement joins TRBV27 to TRBJ1-6, with D tentatively TRBD1 (6 bases). The CDR3 has 14 residues. Germline V CDR1 and CDR2: MNHEY, SMNVEV (reference sequence). Trimming took 8 bases from V and 10 from J, leaving 18 bases between them. The CDR3 loop reads CASGGAGDGSPLHF. DNA of the CDR3: TGTGCCAGCGGTGGGGCAGGGGACGGATCACCCCTCCACTTT.

This chain joins TRBV4-1 and TRBJ2-7; 11 bases map to TRBD2. Germline loops: CDR1 MGHRA, CDR2 YSYEKL. V trimming: 4 bases; J trimming: 7 bases; junction bases outside the gene matches: 6. The CDR3 has 14 amino acids. CDR3 protein: CASSLAGGPGEQYF. CDR3 DNA: TGCGCCAGCAGCCTAGCGGGGGGGCCGGGGGAGCAGTACTTC.

The chain is built from TRBV28 and TRBJ2-1; possibly TRBD2 for D (5 bases). CDR3 length: 14 residues. CDR1 is MDHEN and CDR2 is SYDVKM in the germline V gene. Trimming pared 6 bases from V and 5 bases from J, leaving 14 bases between. The CDR3 protein is CASSPSGGNNEQFF. The CDR3 region has the DNA TGTGCCAGCAGCCCTAGTGGAGGAAACAATGAGCAGTTCTTC.

The chain carries TRBV28 and TRBJ1-3, with D perhaps TRBD1 (6 bases). The ends were cut back, 7 bases at V and 4 bases at J, with 20 bases in the middle. The CDR3 loop spans 16 amino acids. Germline CDR1 and CDR2: MDHEN and SYDVKM. In nucleotides, the CDR3 is TGTGCCAGCAAAGTTAGGGGGATATCCGAGGGAAACACCATATATTTT. Translation: CASKVRGISEGNTIYF. Drawing the rest from reference TRBV28 and TRBJ1-3, the complete variable domain is DVKVTQSSRYLVKRTGEKVFLECVQDMDHENMFWYRQDPGLGLRLIYFSYDVKMKEKGDIPEGYSVSREKKERFSLILESASTNQTSMYLCASKVRGISEGNTIYFGEGSWLTVV.

This chain links TRBV5-1 with TRBJ2-5, with D perhaps matching TRBD1 (6 bases). Between the trimmed V and J ends, which lost 6 bases and 5 bases, there was a span of 20 bases. The CDR3 is 15 amino acids. Germline V gene data show CDR1 as SGHRS and CDR2 as YFSETQ. The CDR3 DNA follows: TGCGCCAGCACTCCTCTAGGGGGAGTAGGGGAGACCCAGTACTTC. Its translation is CASTPLGGVGETQYF.

The chain couples TRBV9 to TRBJ2-7; TRBD1 aligns across 7 bases. The length of the CDR3 is 13 residues. From germline, CDR1 is SGDLS and CDR2 YYNGEE. V dropped 3 bases and J dropped 9; count of bases not matched to a gene: 9. CDR3 DNA: TGTGCCAGCAGCGCAGGGGGAGAGGTGCGGCAGTACTTC. This encodes CASSAGGEVRQYF.

The rearrangement uses TRBV28 and TRBJ1-2; 8 bases are a match to TRBD1. Germline V gene sequence: CDR1 MDHEN, CDR2 SYDVKM. The CDR3 has 15 amino acids. Trimming removed 7 bases from V and 5 bases from J; junction bases left unmatched: 12. The CDR3 bases are TGTGCCAGCAACCCTCTCGGACAGGGCGAATATGGCTACACCTTC. Amino acid sequence: CASNPLGQGEYGYTF.

This chain links TRBV7-6 with TRBJ2-4; 10 bases line up with TRBD1. Germline CDR1 and CDR2: SGHVS and FNYEAQ. J was trimmed by 1 base and V by 6 bases; bases with no gene match: 9. The CDR3 contains 17 residues. CDR3 DNA: TGTGCCAGCAGACCCCTCCCGGGACAGGGGGCCAAAAACATTCAGTACTTC. Amino acid sequence: CASRPLPGQGAKNIQYF.

V is TRBV6-2 or TRBV6-3 and J is TRBJ2-7; 11 bases align to TRBD2. CDR3 size: 16 residues. Trimming took 2 bases from V and 7 from J; bases not matched to a gene: 10. Germline V gene sequence: CDR1 MNHEY, CDR2 SVGEGT. In nucleotides, the CDR3 is TGTGCCAGCAGTTACCAAGACCTAGCGGGGGGTGAGGAGCAGTACTTC. Translating gives CASSYQDLAGGEEQYF.

The chain uses TRBV28 and TRBJ2-5; a possible D gene is TRBD1 (5 bases). CDR3 length: 13 amino acids. V lost 6 bases and J lost 1, with 9 bases in between. From germline, CDR1 is MDHEN and CDR2 SYDVKM. CDR3 nucleotides: TGTGCCAGCAGGAGACAGTTCCAAGAGACCCAGTACTTC. Its translation is CASRRQFQETQYF.

The gene calls are TRBV9 and TRBJ2-5; weak D call: TRBD2 (5 bases). This CDR3 has 15 residues. V was pared by 4 bases and J by 5 bases, with 18 bases between. Germline V gene lookup returns CDR1 SGDLS and CDR2 YYNGEE. The CDR3 spells CASSPDGVFEETQYF. The CDR3 DNA reads TGTGCCAGCAGCCCAGACGGGGTCTTCGAGGAGACCCAGTACTTC.

The V call is TRBV11-3, the J call TRBJ1-1; no clear D. V was clipped by 4 bases and J by 4 bases, with 10 bases between them. CDR1 and CDR2 from the germline V gene are SGHNT and YENEEA. There are 13 residues in the CDR3. The CDR3 nucleotides are TGTGCCAGCAGCTATCGGAGTAGCACTGAAGCTTTCTTT. Amino acid sequence: CASSYRSSTEAFF.

V and J are TRBV6-5 and TRBJ2-7, with 9 bases aligning to TRBD2. This CDR3 region has 14 residues. The germline gives CDR1 MNHEY, CDR2 SVGAGI. Trimming took 7 bases from V and 3 from J; bases not matched to a gene: 7. CDR3 in amino acids: CASNLAGKDYEQYF. CDR3 coding DNA: TGTGCCAGCAATCTAGCGGGAAAGGACTACGAGCAGTACTTC.

The CDR3 reads CASSVFGTGVDEQYF. For the CDR3, the DNA is TGTGCCAGCAGCGTATTTGGGACAGGGGTCGACGAGCAGTACTTC. The chain carries TRBV9 and TRBJ2-7; 10 nucleotides line up with TRBD1. The CDR3 is 15 amino acids. V lost 1 base and J lost 5; bases outside the gene matches: 6. Germline CDR1 reads SGDLS; CDR2 reads YYNGEE.

J is TRBJ1-2 and V is TRBV5-8; perhaps TRBD1 as D (5 bases). V was shortened by 5 bases and J by 5 bases, with 13 bases between the two germline ends. Looked up from germline, CDR1 is SGHTS and CDR2 is YDEGEE. The CDR3 runs to 13 residues. The CDR3 DNA sequence: TGTGCCAGCAGGAGAAGCGGGACGTATGGCTACACCTTC. As protein: CASRRSGTYGYTF.

This sequence joins TRBV4-3 and TRBJ2-1; TRBD1 agrees at 7 bases. The trim removed 0 bases at V and 7 bases at J, leaving 12 bases unmatched. The germline V gene has CDR1 LGHNA and CDR2 YSLEER. The CDR3 totals 17 residues. This CDR3 reads CASSQDSPGTEVNEQFF. The CDR3 nucleotides read TGCGCCAGCAGCCAAGATTCGCCCGGGACAGAGGTAAATGAGCAGTTCTTC.

This chain links TRBV28 with TRBJ1-5, with D tentatively TRBD1 (5 bases). Per the germline V gene, CDR1 is MDHEN and CDR2 is SYDVKM. The CDR3 consists of 16 residues. V lost 2 bases to trimming and J lost 2 bases, with 13 bases between them. As DNA, the CDR3 is TGTGCCAGCAGTTTACTCCAGGGTGAAGGCAATCAGCCCCAGCATTTT. Protein product: CASSLLQGEGNQPQHF.

This rearrangement joins TRBV15 to TRBJ2-7, with D hard to call. With 3 bases removed from V and 3 bases from J, the gap between germline ends came to 6 bases. Germline CDR1 LNHNV, CDR2 YYDKDF (reference sequence). The CDR3 consists of 12 residues. This chain's CDR3 is CATSRAFYEQYF. The CDR3, as DNA: TGTGCCACCAGCAGGGCCTTCTACGAGCAGTACTTC.

This rearrangement joins TRBV7-9 to TRBJ2-7; D gene uncertain. Germline CDR1 and CDR2: SEHNR and FQNEAQ (reference sequence). Trimming removed 2 bases at V and 1 base at J, with 9 bases between. The CDR3 has 14 residues. The CDR3 DNA sequence: TGTGCCAGCAGCTTAACCGAGCTATCCTACGAGCAGTACTTC. The encoded protein is CASSLTELSYEQYF.

The rearrangement links TRBV3-1 (or the pseudogene TRBV3-2) to TRBJ1-1; maybe TRBD1 (5 bases). The germline V and J ends were trimmed by 4 bases and 5 bases, with 20 bases remaining between them. This CDR3 has 16 residues. Germline V gene data show CDR1 as LGHDT and CDR2 as YNNKEL (reference sequence). The CDR3 region has the DNA TGTGCCAGCAGCCGCGACAGAGCTGGGATTGGGACTGAAGCTTTCTTT. Translation gives CASSRDRAGIGTEAFF.

V gene TRBV5-1 combines with J gene TRBJ2-7, with TRBD2 matching 8 bases. Germline values: CDR1 SGHRS, CDR2 YFSETQ. The CDR3 is made up of 14 amino acids. V gave up 7 bases and J gave up 7 bases; unmatched junction bases: 13. CDR3 sequence reads: CASSTERESGEQYF. The CDR3 region has the DNA TGCGCCAGCTCCACCGAGCGGGAGTCGGGGGAGCAGTACTTC.

The rearrangement uses TRBV27 and TRBJ1-6; D perhaps matches TRBD1 (5 bases). This CDR3 spans 15 amino acids. Germline loops: CDR1 MNHEY, CDR2 SMNVEV (reference sequence). The V end lost 0 bases, the J end lost 9 bases, and 12 bases lay between the germline ends. The CDR3 region is CASSLSSGLGSPLHF. CDR3 nucleotide sequence: TGTGCCAGCAGTTTATCATCAGGGTTAGGTTCACCCCTCCACTTT.

The J gene is TRBJ2-5, the V gene TRBV24-1, with TRBD2 as a possible D gene (5 bases). This CDR3 contains 13 residues. Germline V CDR1 and CDR2: KGHDR, SFDVKD. Trimming left V 3 bases short and J 4 bases short, with 8 bases between. CDR3 region: CATSDPAGETQYF. CDR3 sequence (DNA): TGTGCCACCAGTGATCCCGCGGGAGAGACCCAGTACTTC.

The chain joins TRBV6-5 to TRBJ2-7; D remains unclear. V gave up 8 bases and J gave up 5 bases, with 16 bases separating them. Germline values: CDR1 MNHEY, CDR2 SVGAGI. The CDR3 runs 13 residues. The CDR3 DNA follows: TGTGCCAGCCAGGAACCTTTTAGTAACGAGCAGTACTTC. This sequence encodes CASQEPFSNEQYF.

The table lists this clone with a count of one. This chain joins TRBV11-2 and TRBJ1-1; D is uncertain. There are 13 residues in the CDR3. Germline CDR1 SGHAT, CDR2 FQNNGV. V lost 5 bases and J 1 base, leaving 8 bases between the germline ends. The CDR3 nucleotides are TGTGCCAGCAGCGTCGACTCGAACACTGAAGCTTTCTTT. Translation gives CASSVDSNTEAFF.

The chain has TRBV29-1 and TRBJ1-3; no clear D. V lost 5 bases, J lost 4 bases, and 9 bases lay in between. The CDR3 is 12 amino acids. Per the germline V gene, CDR1 is SQVTM and CDR2 is ANQGSEA. CDR3 amino acids: CSVRGSGNTIYF. The CDR3 DNA is TGCAGCGTTCGGGGATCCGGAAACACCATATATTTT.

The CDR3 loop reads CASSSRQGRRANYGYTF. The CDR3 DNA follows: TGTGCCAGTAGTTCACGACAGGGGAGGAGGGCTAACTATGGCTACACCTTC. This rearrangement joins TRBV19 to TRBJ1-2; 8 bases fit TRBD1. The CDR3 totals 17 residues. Germline CDR1 is LNHDA and CDR2 is SQIVND (reference sequence). With V trimmed by 5 bases and J by 0 bases, 11 bases remained unmatched.

The chain has TRBV9 and TRBJ2-7, with D unresolved. The ends were cut back, 0 bases at V and 2 bases at J, with 6 bases in the middle. The CDR3 contains 13 residues. CDR1 and CDR2 (germline): SGDLS, YYNGEE. CDR3 DNA sequence: TGTGCCAGCAGCGTAGATGCGGCCTACGAGCAGTACTTC. As protein: CASSVDAAYEQYF.

This rearrangement joins TRBV7-9 to TRBJ2-7; 15 bases are shared with TRBD2. After removal of 4 bases from V and 9 bases from J, the junction contained 10 bases not matched to a gene. The germline CDR1 and CDR2 sequences are SEHNR and FQNEAQ (reference sequence). CDR3 length equals 16 residues. The CDR3 DNA reads TGTGCCAGCAGCTGGGGACTAGCGGGAGGTGGGGTTGCGCAGTACTTC. This sequence encodes CASSWGLAGGGVAQYF.

In its sample, this clone was seen once. The chain couples TRBV7-9 to TRBJ1-5; the match to TRBD1 covers 8 bases. This CDR3 contains 16 residues. CDR1 and CDR2 (germline): SEHNR, FQNEAQ (reference sequence). J was trimmed by 0 bases and V by 0 bases; bases with no gene match: 1. The CDR3 reads CASSLAGQVSNQPQHF. In DNA, the CDR3 is TGTGCCAGCAGCTTAGCGGGACAGGTTAGCAATCAGCCCCAGCATTTT.